This TCR beta chain was observed in a study of regulatory T cells in long-lasting Graves disease. The V and J ends lost 0 bases and 8 bases respectively, with 12 bases between them. Germline lookup yields CDR1 DFQATT and CDR2 SNEGSKA (reference sequence). The CDR3 is made up of 13 amino acids. Arm-PCR of CDR3 regions and iRepertoire HTBI primers were the basis on which TCR beta libraries were built. TCRdb reprocessed the multiplex PCR reads via MiXCR and lists one record per CDR3 protein. The sample consists of roughly 360,000 distinct CDR3 sequences, approximately 25% of them appearing once. As for time point: persistent/refractory GD, antithyroid drugs over 5 years with positive TRAb. There was RNA extracted from PBMCs, and the TCR library was made from it.

This chain links TRBV20-1 with TRBJ2-3; perhaps TRBD2 as D (5 bases). The clonotype was recovered from a woman aged 40 to 49 with Graves disease. The material was peripheral blood mononuclear cells (PBMCs), obtained when the disease was refractory, from a patient treated with antithyroid drugs. The CDR3, as DNA: TGCAGTGCTAGAGATTGGACGGGGAGTACGCAGTATTTT. Translating gives CSARDWTGSTQYF.